This TCR beta chain was recovered during a study of blood T cells in healthy people across ages. Regarding this clonotype: Its antigen remains unidentified.

Study-level points and caveats: Diversity of TCR beta per million T cells declined in a roughly linear way with age.

Combining a sample-barcoded 5' primer with a J-beta primer mix, a second PCR ran for roughly 7 to 12 cycles. One entry per CDR3 protein results from TCRdb running MiXCR on the 5' RACE reads. The data contain 1.6 million or so distinct CDR3 sequences, approximately 32% of them singletons. Drawn from each donor were 8.5 to 10 milliliters of peripheral blood. The CDR3 runs 17 residues. Trimming stripped 8 bases from V and 5 bases from J, with 25 bases between. Germline loops: CDR1 MNHNY, CDR2 SVGAGI (reference sequence). The sequence was obtained from a woman between 25 and 40 years old in good health. J is TRBJ2-1 and V is TRBV6-6; D gene unclear. Sequenced: blood. The CDR3 region has the DNA TGTGCCAGCGTGCGCGGTGTAGGACCCCGGGCCGACAATGAGCAGTTCTTC. Translation gives CASVRGVGPRADNEQFF.